The 4 T cell receptor beta chains below were found in one sample sequenced in a study of immune evolution from preneoplasia to lung adenocarcinoma. Only in-frame clones appear in the TCRdb table, and some are missing; sequencing was by immunoSEQ multiplex PCR. This table has tens of thousands of clones, roughly 76% appearing once. Input material: FFPE invasive lung adenocarcinoma tissue. These receptors were collected from a person in their sixties or seventies with lung adenocarcinoma.

The CDR3 DNA sequence: TGCAGCATTGGGGCTGACAGGGACAACACTGAAGCTTTCTTT. Protein sequence: CSIGADRDNTEAFF. The J gene is TRBJ1-1, the V gene TRBV29-1; TRBD1 agrees at 7 bases. The J segment lost 2 bases and the V segment lost 8 bases, leaving 11 bases of the junction unmatched. The CDR3 spans 14 residues. Per the germline V gene, CDR1 is SQVTM and CDR2 is ANQGSEA. The full variable domain, with the rest looked up from reference TRBV29-1 and TRBJ1-1, is SAVISQKPSRDICQRGTSLTIQCQVDSQVTMMFWYRQQPGQSLTLIATANQGSEATYESGFVIDKFPISRPNLTFSTLTVSNMSPEDSSIYLCSIGADRDNTEAFFGQGTRLTVV.

The J gene is TRBJ1-4, the V gene TRBV28; possible D gene TRBD1, 5 bases. The germline CDR1 and CDR2 sequences are MDHEN and SYDVKM. Trimming stripped 6 bases from V and 15 bases from J, with 23 bases between. There are 14 residues in the CDR3. CDR3 loop: CASRPGPGTGMVFF. CDR3 nucleotides: TGTGCCAGCAGACCGGGACCCGGAACGGGTATGGTGTTTTTT.

The chain recombines TRBV28 with TRBJ1-1; TRBD1 might be the D (5 bases). Germline lookup yields CDR1 MDHEN and CDR2 SYDVKM. The CDR3 loop spans 13 amino acids. The V gene lost 6 bases and the J gene lost 5 bases, with 13 bases spanning the gap. The CDR3 nucleotides are TGTGCCAGCAGCCCCCCCCAGGGTACTGAAGCTTTCTTT. Its translation is CASSPPQGTEAFF.

This chain connects TRBV2 to TRBJ1-2, with D possibly matching TRBD1 (5 bases). Trimming shortened V by 2 bases and J by 4 bases, and 8 bases separated the two germline ends. Germline assignment: CDR1 SNHLY and CDR2 FYNNEI. This CDR3 is 13 amino acids long. Written as DNA, the CDR3 is TGTGCCAGCAGTGAAAGGGGCTCCTATGGCTACACCTTC. This codes for CASSERGSYGYTF.